The T cell receptor (beta chain) described here comes from a study of blood T cell repertoires in COVID-19. Study-level information: The United States, Italy and Spain supplied acute and convalescent COVID-19 samples. PBMCs, B-cell-depleted T cells, or T cells provided the cDNA or gDNA that made up the material.

Original processing notes: Estimates of nucleated cell counts were drawn from the amplification of reference gene primers. Repertoires were generated with immunoSEQ multiplex PCR, while TCRdb's copy carries only in-frame clones and drops some. The DNA was the basis for D and trimming; V, J and clone size are from that table. The sample lists roughly 340,000 clones; about 87% were seen once. This CDR3 is 14 amino acids long. The trim removed 4 bases at V and 3 bases at J, leaving 6 bases unmatched. The germline V gene encodes CDR1 SGDLS and CDR2 YYNGEE. The J gene is TRBJ2-7, the V gene TRBV9, with 8 bases aligning to TRBD2. This sequence originates from a woman in her forties or fifties with COVID-19, enrolled during active disease. The sequenced sample was peripheral blood. The CDR3 reads CASSPGLAVYEQYF. The CDR3, as DNA: TGTGCCAGCAGCCCCGGACTAGCAGTCTACGAGCAGTACTTC.